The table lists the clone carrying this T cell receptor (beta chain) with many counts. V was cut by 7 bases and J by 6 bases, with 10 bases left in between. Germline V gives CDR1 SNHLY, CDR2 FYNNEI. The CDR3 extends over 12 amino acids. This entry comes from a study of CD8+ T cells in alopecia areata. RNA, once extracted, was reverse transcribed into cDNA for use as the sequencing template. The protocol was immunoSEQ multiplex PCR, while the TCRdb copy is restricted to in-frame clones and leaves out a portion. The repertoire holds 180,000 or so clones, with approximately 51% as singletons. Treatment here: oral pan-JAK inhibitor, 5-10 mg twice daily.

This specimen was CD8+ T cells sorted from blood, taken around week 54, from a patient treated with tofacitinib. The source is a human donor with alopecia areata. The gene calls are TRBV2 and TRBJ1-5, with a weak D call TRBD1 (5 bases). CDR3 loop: CASKRGSQPQHF. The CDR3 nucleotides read TGTGCCAGCAAACGGGGGAGTCAGCCCCAGCATTTT.